A selection of T cell receptor beta chains follows, all from one sample in a study of blood T cell repertoires in COVID-19. The repertoire was sequenced with immunoSEQ multiplex PCR; TCRdb's copy has only in-frame clones and lacks some. Among 300,000 to 350,000 clones listed, 89% were seen once. Sequencing was done on a sample of peripheral blood. The receptor set was obtained from a woman aged 55-70 years with COVID-19, enrolled during active disease. Both conserved end residues are part of each CDR3. Fields, in order: J gene, clone size, V gene, D gene, CDR3 protein, CDR3 DNA. The D gene is left open where the match is weak. Rows give clone size only sometimes, using once, few, many, or a class for an expanded clone.

>TRBJ2-7|-|TRBV5-1|TRBD2
CASSLPPGGAYEQYF
TGCGCCAGCAGCCTACCGCCGGGAGGCGCCTACGAGCAGTACTTC
>TRBJ1-2|-|TRBV19|TRBD1
CASSKGTGGYGYTF
TGTGCCAGTAGTAAGGGGACAGGGGGCTATGGCTACACCTTC
>TRBJ1-2|once|TRBV27|TRBD1
CASSFGRDRAIYTF
TGTGCCAGCAGTTTCGGTAGGGACAGGGCGATCTACACCTTC
>TRBJ1-6|-|TRBV7-2|-
CASSLRKALSPLHF
TGTGCCAGCAGCTTGAGGAAGGCCCTATCACCCCTCCACTTT
>TRBJ2-5|-|TRBV15|TRBD2
CATSRDKSLQRGETQYF
TGTGCCACCAGCAGAGATAAATCCCTCCAGCGGGGAGAGACCCAGTACTTC
>TRBJ1-5|-|TRBV2|TRBD1
CASCMGQGKSNQPQHF
TGTGCCAGCTGCATGGGACAGGGTAAGAGCAATCAGCCCCAGCATTTT
>TRBJ1-2|-|TRBV10-3|-
CAISEREDIGGYTF
TGTGCCATCAGTGAAAGGGAGGATATCGGTGGCTACACCTTC
>TRBJ1-1|once|TRBV18|-
CASSSVRAGAKNTEAFF
TGTGCCAGCTCATCCGTCAGGGCAGGGGCAAAGAACACTGAAGCTTTCTTT
>TRBJ1-4|-|TRBV28|-
CASSISWGGEKLFF
TGTGCCAGCAGTATAAGCTGGGGGGGTGAAAAACTGTTTTTT
>TRBJ2-5|-|TRBV9|-
CASSVDPNTRGTQYF
TGTGCCAGCAGCGTAGACCCCAATACCCGGGGGACCCAGTACTTC
>TRBJ1-4|-|TRBV4-1|TRBD1
CASSHNDRVAGSGEKLFF
TGCGCCAGCAGCCATAATGACAGGGTGGCGGGTTCGGGAGAAAAACTGTTTTTT
>TRBJ1-1|-|TRBV6-5|-
CASSYQQGMNTEAFF
TGTGCCAGCAGTTATCAACAGGGAATGAACACTGAAGCTTTCTTT
>TRBJ1-1|-|TRBV19|TRBD1
CASSRGRNTEAFF
TGTGCCAGTAGCAGGGGGCGGAACACTGAAGCTTTCTTT
>TRBJ2-2|-|TRBV2|TRBD2
CASSDTRGSGELFF
TGTGCCAGCAGTGATACGCGGGGGTCCGGGGAGCTGTTTTTT
>TRBJ1-2|-|TRBV5-1|-
CASSLRLREASYTF
TGCGCCAGCAGCTTGCGGTTGAGGGAAGCCTCCTACACCTTC
>TRBJ2-1|-|TRBV7-9|TRBD2
CASSLDPGLAGGVYNEQFF
TGTGCCAGCAGCTTAGACCCCGGACTAGCGGGCGGAGTTTACAATGAGCAGTTCTTC
>TRBJ2-2|-|TRBV6-6|TRBD2
CASSQNSGGPTGELFF
TGTGCCAGCAGTCAAAATAGCGGGGGGCCCACCGGGGAGCTGTTTTTT
>TRBJ1-2|-|TRBV11-2|-
CASSLDRNYGYTF
TGTGCCAGCAGCTTAGACAGGAACTATGGCTACACCTTC
>TRBJ2-1|once|TRBV7-9|TRBD1
CASSPYQGAYNEQFF
TGTGCCAGCAGCCCCTACCAGGGGGCCTACAATGAGCAGTTCTTC
>TRBJ1-1|-|TRBV5-5|-
CASSRDLNTEAFF
TGTGCCAGCAGTCGAGACTTGAACACTGAAGCTTTCTTT
>TRBJ1-5|-|TRBV30|-
CAWSPPGGNQPQHF
TGTGCCTGGAGTCCGCCTGGGGGGAATCAGCCCCAGCATTTT
>TRBJ1-1|once|TRBV9|-
CASSPHRGGPEAFF
TGTGCCAGCAGCCCCCATAGGGGAGGTCCTGAAGCTTTCTTT
>TRBJ1-2|-|TRBV6-5|-
CATLPSRNYGYTF
TGTGCCACCCTCCCCTCTCGGAACTATGGCTACACCTTC
>TRBJ1-3|-|TRBV29-1|-
CSVAPHSGNTIYF
TGCAGCGTTGCCCCACACTCTGGAAACACCATATATTTT
>TRBJ2-5|-|TRBV7-9|TRBD2
CASTPSGKQETQYF
TGTGCCAGCACCCCTAGCGGGAAGCAAGAGACCCAGTACTTC
>TRBJ1-3|-|TRBV2|-
CASSVGRPSSGNTIYF
TGTGCCAGCAGTGTCGGCAGGCCAAGCTCTGGAAACACCATATATTTT
>TRBJ1-1|-|TRBV5-1|TRBD1
CASSPWTGGNTEAFF
TGCGCCAGCAGCCCATGGACAGGGGGGAATACTGAAGCTTTCTTT
>TRBJ1-2|-|TRBV5-6|TRBD1
CASSPTGGYYGYTF
TGTGCCAGCAGCCCTACAGGGGGCTACTATGGCTACACCTTC
>TRBJ2-5|-|TRBV5-1|TRBD2
CASSSGDTQETQYF
TGCGCCAGTTCTAGCGGGGATACTCAAGAGACCCAGTACTTC
>TRBJ2-6|-|TRBV5-4|TRBD1
CASSSYRGPGANVLTF
TGTGCCAGCAGCAGCTACAGGGGGCCCGGGGCCAACGTCCTGACTTTC
>TRBJ2-1|once|TRBV6-4|TRBD2
CASSDGYSGGANEQFF
TGTGCCAGCAGTGACGGATATAGCGGGGGGGCCAATGAGCAGTTCTTC
>TRBJ1-1|once|TRBV3-1/TRBV3-2|-
CASSQPLGAQAFF
TGTGCCAGCAGCCAGCCCCTGGGGGCGCAAGCTTTCTTT
>TRBJ2-1|few|TRBV20-1|TRBD2
CSASSLAGGPYNEQFF
TGCAGTGCTAGTAGTCTAGCGGGGGGGCCGTACAATGAGCAGTTCTTC
>TRBJ2-1|-|TRBV18|-
CASSPSQSSYNEQFF
TGTGCCAGCTCTCCTAGCCAAAGCTCCTACAATGAGCAGTTCTTC
>TRBJ2-1|-|TRBV28|TRBD1
CASRKPTGRGVNEQFF
TGTGCCAGCAGGAAACCGACAGGGCGTGGGGTCAATGAGCAGTTCTTC
>TRBJ2-6|-|TRBV5-1|-
CASSFQGSGANVLTF
TGCGCCAGCAGCTTCCAGGGGTCTGGGGCCAACGTCCTGACTTTC
>TRBJ2-1|-|TRBV11-2|TRBD2
CASSQTALAGGFYNEQFF
TGTGCCAGCAGCCAAACCGCACTAGCGGGGGGTTTCTACAATGAGCAGTTCTTC
>TRBJ1-1|-|TRBV19|-
CASSGGMTEAFF
TGTGCCAGTAGTGGAGGAATGACTGAAGCTTTCTTT
>TRBJ2-5|-|TRBV5-1|TRBD1
CASSLGLGQGVETQYF
TGCGCCAGCAGCTTGGGCCTCGGACAGGGAGTTGAGACCCAGTACTTC
>TRBJ2-7|-|TRBV28|-
CASSLTQGRYEQYF
TGTGCCAGCAGTTTAACCCAGGGTCGCTACGAGCAGTACTTC
>TRBJ2-1|-|TRBV18|TRBD2
CASSPSSGGSYNEQFF
TGTGCCAGCTCACCATCTAGCGGGGGGAGCTACAATGAGCAGTTCTTC
>TRBJ2-3|-|TRBV9|TRBD2
CASSVGLAGGQDTQYF
TGTGCCAGCAGCGTAGGACTAGCGGGGGGGCAAGATACGCAGTATTTT
>TRBJ1-1|-|TRBV4-1|-
CASSQATGRATEAFF
TGCGCCAGCAGCCAAGCCACGGGCAGGGCCACCGAAGCTTTCTTT
>TRBJ2-3|-|TRBV7-9|TRBD2
CASSFPGQRGSDTQYF
TGTGCCAGCAGCTTCCCGGGGCAGCGGGGGTCCGATACGCAGTATTTT
>TRBJ2-2|-|TRBV10-1|-
CASSDRNTGELFF
TGCGCCAGCAGTGACAGAAACACCGGGGAGCTGTTTTTT
>TRBJ1-5|-|TRBV11-2|-
CASSQGLHSNQPQHF
TGTGCCAGCAGCCAGGGGCTCCATAGCAATCAGCCCCAGCATTTT